One and the same sample provided the 18 T cell receptor beta chains below, sequenced in a study of blood T cell repertoires in COVID-19. Clones were sequenced by immunoSEQ multiplex PCR, and TCRdb holds only the in-frame ones, with some missing. The table shows about 400,000 clones, with 75% to 90% occurring only once. The source material was peripheral blood. The origin of the receptors is a woman aged 30 to 39 with active or convalescent COVID-19.

This chain joins TRBV2 and TRBJ1-4; 7 bases agree with TRBD1. Germline CDR1 SNHLY, CDR2 FYNNEI. The CDR3 covers 11 residues. Here the CDR3 DNA reads TGTGCGACAGGGAGAGATGAAAAACTGTTTTTT. Translation gives CATGRDEKLFF.

The chain recombines TRBV2 with TRBJ2-7; 9 positions agree with TRBD1. The CDR3 runs 13 residues. Unmatched junction bases numbered 5, after V lost 3 bases and J lost 8 bases. CDR1 SNHLY and CDR2 FYNNEI come from the germline V gene. CDR3 nucleotides: TGTGCCAGCAGTGACGGGACAGGGTACAAGCAGTACTTC. Protein: CASSDGTGYKQYF. Filled out from reference TRBV2 and TRBJ2-7, the complete variable domain reads EPEVTQTPSHQVTQMGQEVILRCVPISNHLYFYWYRQILGQKVEFLVSFYNNEISEKSEIFDDQFSVERPDGSNFTLKIRSTKLEDSAMYFCASSDGTGYKQYFGPGTRLTVT.

The genes are TRBV9 and TRBJ1-2; 8 bases map to TRBD1. The CDR3 spans 15 residues. The V gene's germline CDR1 is SGDLS and CDR2 YYNGEE. The V and J ends lost 3 bases and 2 bases, in that order; junction bases with no gene match: 6. The CDR3 is CASSASTGANYGYTF. In DNA form, the CDR3 reads TGTGCCAGCAGCGCGTCGACAGGGGCAAACTATGGCTACACCTTC.

V and J are TRBV6-2 or TRBV6-3 and TRBJ2-3, with unresolved D. There are 13 residues in the CDR3. The germline V gene encodes CDR1 MNHEY and CDR2 SVGEGT. The V gene lost 5 bases and the J gene lost 5 bases, with 11 bases spanning the gap. The CDR3 nucleotides are TGTGCCAGCAGTCGCTCCAGTGGAGATACGCAGTATTTT. As protein: CASSRSSGDTQYF.

CDR3 nucleotides: TGCGCCAGCAGTTCCCAGGGACAGAACTACGAGCAGTACTTC. This sequence encodes CASSSQGQNYEQYF. The V call is TRBV5-1, the J call TRBJ2-7; 7 bases match TRBD1. The V segment lost 5 bases and the J segment 3 bases; nucleotides outside the gene matches: 8. CDR1 is SGHRS, CDR2 YFSETQ, per germline. This CDR3 region has 14 residues. The variable domain in full, completed from reference TRBV5-1 and TRBJ2-7, reads KAGVTQTPRYLIKTRGQQVTLSCSPISGHRSVSWYQQTPGQGLQFLFEYFSETQRNKGNFPGRFSGRQFSNSRSEMNVSTLELGDSALYLCASSSQGQNYEQYFGPGTRLTVT.

The rearrangement joins TRBV11-2 to TRBJ2-3, with D maybe TRBD1 (6 bases). The CDR3 runs to 14 residues. Germline assignment: CDR1 SGHAT and CDR2 FQNNGV. The germline V and J ends were trimmed by 4 bases and 4 bases, with 12 bases remaining between them. In DNA form, the CDR3 reads TGTGCCAGCAGCTCCTGGACAGAGCCAGATACGCAGTATTTT. It translates to CASSSWTEPDTQYF.

This clone was seen at least ten times. The rearrangement joins TRBV7-9 to TRBJ1-1; possible D gene TRBD1, 6 bases. Germline V gene lookup returns CDR1 SEHNR and CDR2 FQNEAQ (reference sequence). Trimming left V 1 base short and J 9 bases short, with 9 bases between. The CDR3 is made up of 12 amino acids. Here the CDR3 reads CASSLVGTQAFF. The CDR3 coding sequence is TGTGCCAGCAGCTTAGTAGGGACACAAGCTTTCTTT.

The V and J genes are TRBV11-2 and TRBJ2-3, with a weak D call TRBD1 (6 bases). From germline, CDR1 is SGHAT and CDR2 FQNNGV. This CDR3 is 15 amino acids long. Trimming took off 6 bases at V and 5 bases at J, with 18 bases between the two ends. In DNA form, the CDR3 reads TGTGCCAGCAGGTTGTTGGGGGCAGGCAGAGATACGCAGTATTTT. It codes for CASRLLGAGRDTQYF.

This chain connects TRBV6-5 to TRBJ2-7; 10 bases align to TRBD2. The CDR3 has 15 residues. Germline V lookup: CDR1 MNHEY, CDR2 SVGAGI. The V gene end was trimmed by 0 bases and the J gene end by 6 bases; junction bases not matched to a gene: 5. The chain's CDR3 is CASSYSSGGASEQYF. The CDR3 nucleotides read TGTGCCAGCAGTTACTCAAGCGGGGGGGCCTCCGAGCAGTACTTC.

The chain is built from TRBV29-1 and TRBJ2-1; 12 bases are shared with TRBD2. Germline loops: CDR1 SQVTM, CDR2 ANQGSEA. Trimming at V came to 3 bases and at J to 3 bases, leaving 6 bases not matched to a gene. The CDR3 is 16 amino acids. The CDR3 nucleotides are TGCAGCGTTGACGGACTAGCGGGACTTAGCTACAATGAGCAGTTCTTC. Translating gives CSVDGLAGLSYNEQFF.

This clone appeared a few times. The CDR3 DNA reads TGTGCCAGCAGCGCGTCATTAGGGGTAGGGGGCTACACCTTC. It encodes CASSASLGVGGYTF. The genes are TRBV9 and TRBJ1-2, with a possible D match to TRBD1 (5 bases). Trimming cost V 3 bases and J 8 bases, with 17 bases left between them. The CDR3 extends over 14 amino acids. Looked up from germline, CDR1 is SGDLS and CDR2 is YYNGEE.

The rearrangement uses TRBV19 and TRBJ1-1, with D possibly matching TRBD1 (6 bases). Trimming pared 5 bases from V and 5 bases from J, leaving 15 bases between. CDR3 length: 14 residues. Looked up from germline, CDR1 is LNHDA and CDR2 is SQIVND (reference sequence). The CDR3 region is CASSPEGRGTEAFF. CDR3 in DNA: TGTGCCAGTAGTCCCGAAGGCAGGGGTACTGAAGCTTTCTTT.

The chain is built from TRBV30 and TRBJ1-3; TRBD1 is a possible D gene (6 bases). Trimming pared 2 bases from V and 1 base from J, leaving 21 bases between. CDR1 and CDR2 from the germline V gene are GTSNPN and SVGIG (reference sequence). This CDR3 contains 18 residues. The CDR3 coding sequence is TGTGCCTGGAGTTGGTTTCGGGACATAACTATTTCTGGAAACACCATATATTTT. Translating it yields CAWSWFRDITISGNTIYF.

The CDR3, as DNA: TGTGCCAGTAGTATAGCCGCGACTAGCGGGAGGGCCTCCTACGAGCAGTACTTC. Amino acids: CASSIAATSGRASYEQYF. The chain is built from TRBV19 and TRBJ2-7, with 14 bases fitting TRBD2. Germline CDR1 reads LNHDA; CDR2 reads SQIVND (reference sequence). J was trimmed by 0 bases and V by 1 base; bases with no gene match: 5. CDR3 size: 18 residues.

This clone was recorded only once. The genes are TRBV19 and TRBJ1-4; no reliable D call. From germline, CDR1 is LNHDA and CDR2 SQIVND (reference sequence). This CDR3 comprises 14 residues. Between the trimmed V and J ends, which lost 1 base and 1 base, there was a span of 4 bases. The CDR3 bases are TGTGCCAGTAGTATAGCGGTAACTAATGAAAAACTGTTTTTT. Amino acid sequence: CASSIAVTNEKLFF.

The genes are TRBV4-1 and TRBJ2-1; 8 positions match TRBD2. The CDR3 is 16 residues long. Germline V gene sequence: CDR1 MGHRA, CDR2 YSYEKL. V was clipped by 4 bases and J by 4 bases; unmatched bases: 9. The CDR3 sequence: CASSPSASGSYNEQFF. The CDR3 nucleotides are TGCGCCAGCAGCCCCTCGGCTAGCGGGTCTTACAATGAGCAGTTCTTC.

V usage is TRBV18 and J usage is TRBJ2-5; TRBD2 might be the D (5 bases). Germline CDR1 reads KGHSH; CDR2 reads LQKENI. Trimming left V 0 bases short and J 1 base short, with 21 bases between. CDR3 size: 19 residues. CDR3: CASSPPGSLLGYGQETQYF. CDR3 DNA sequence: TGTGCCAGCTCACCACCGGGGAGCTTACTGGGGTATGGCCAAGAGACCCAGTACTTC.

The chain couples TRBV7-2 to TRBJ1-2; no clear D gene. Germline loops: CDR1 SGHTA, CDR2 FQGNSA. This CDR3 spans 14 amino acids. The V and J ends lost 1 base and 0 bases respectively, with 6 bases between them. CDR3 sequence: CASSLGPANYGYTF. The CDR3 bases are TGTGCCAGCAGCTTAGGTCCAGCTAACTATGGCTACACCTTC.